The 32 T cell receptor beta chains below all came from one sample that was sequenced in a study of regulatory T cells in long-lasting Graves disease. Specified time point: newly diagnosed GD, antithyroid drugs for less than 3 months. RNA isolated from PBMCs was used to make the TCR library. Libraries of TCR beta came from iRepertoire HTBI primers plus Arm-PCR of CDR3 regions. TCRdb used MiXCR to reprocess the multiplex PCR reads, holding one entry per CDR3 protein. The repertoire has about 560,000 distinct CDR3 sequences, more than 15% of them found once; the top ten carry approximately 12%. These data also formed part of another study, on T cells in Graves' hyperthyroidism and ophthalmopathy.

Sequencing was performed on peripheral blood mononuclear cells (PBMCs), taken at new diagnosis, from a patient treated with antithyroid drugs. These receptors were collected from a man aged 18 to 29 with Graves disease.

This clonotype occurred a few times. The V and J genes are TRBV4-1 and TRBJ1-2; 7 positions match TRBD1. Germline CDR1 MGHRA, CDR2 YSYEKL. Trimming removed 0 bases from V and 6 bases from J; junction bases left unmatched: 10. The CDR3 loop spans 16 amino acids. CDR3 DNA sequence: TGCGCCAGCAGCCAAGATGGACCCCAGGGGGTTAATGGCTACACCTTC. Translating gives CASSQDGPQGVNGYTF.

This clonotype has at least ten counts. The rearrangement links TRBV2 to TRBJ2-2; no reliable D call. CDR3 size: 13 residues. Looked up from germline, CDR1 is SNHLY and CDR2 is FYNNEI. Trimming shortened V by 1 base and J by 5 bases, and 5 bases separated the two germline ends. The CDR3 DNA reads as TGTGCCAGCAGTGAAGAGACGACCGGGGAGCTGTTTTTT. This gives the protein CASSEETTGELFF.

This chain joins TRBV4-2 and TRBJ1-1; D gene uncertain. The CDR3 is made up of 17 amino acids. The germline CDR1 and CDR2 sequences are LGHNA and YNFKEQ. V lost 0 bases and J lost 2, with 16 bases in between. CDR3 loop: CASSQDPVRTANTEAFF. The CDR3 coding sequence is TGTGCCAGCAGCCAAGATCCAGTTAGGACCGCTAACACTGAAGCTTTCTTT.

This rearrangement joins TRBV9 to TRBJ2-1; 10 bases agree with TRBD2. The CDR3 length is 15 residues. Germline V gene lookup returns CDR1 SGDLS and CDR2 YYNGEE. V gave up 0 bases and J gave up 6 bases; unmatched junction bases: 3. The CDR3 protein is CASSVEGLAVNEQFF. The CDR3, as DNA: TGTGCCAGCAGCGTAGAAGGACTAGCGGTCAATGAGCAGTTCTTC. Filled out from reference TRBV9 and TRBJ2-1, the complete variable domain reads DSGVTQTPKHLITATGQRVTLRCSPRSGDLSVYWYQQSLDQGLQFLIQYYNGEERAKGNILERFSAQQFPDLHSELNLSSLELGDSALYFCASSVEGLAVNEQFFGPGTRLTVL.

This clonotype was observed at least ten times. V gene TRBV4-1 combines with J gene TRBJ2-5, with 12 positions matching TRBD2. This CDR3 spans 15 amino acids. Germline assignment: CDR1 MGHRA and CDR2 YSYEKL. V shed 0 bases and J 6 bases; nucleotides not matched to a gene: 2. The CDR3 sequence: CASSQDTSGRKTQYF. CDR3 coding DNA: TGCGCCAGCAGCCAAGATACTAGCGGGAGGAAGACCCAGTACTTC.

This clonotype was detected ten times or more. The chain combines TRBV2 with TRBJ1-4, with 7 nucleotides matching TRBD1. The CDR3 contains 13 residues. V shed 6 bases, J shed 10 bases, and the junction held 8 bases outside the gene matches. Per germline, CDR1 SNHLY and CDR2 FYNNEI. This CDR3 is CASRQQPGGKLFF. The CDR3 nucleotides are TGTGCCAGCAGACAACAACCAGGGGGAAAACTGTTTTTT.

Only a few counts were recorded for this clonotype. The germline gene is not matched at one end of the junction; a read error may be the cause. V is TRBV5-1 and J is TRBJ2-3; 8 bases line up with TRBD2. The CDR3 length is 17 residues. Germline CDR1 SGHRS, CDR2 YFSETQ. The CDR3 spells CASSSFPAGRGADTQYF. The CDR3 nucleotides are TGTGCCAGCAGTTCCTTCCCTGCCGGGAGGGGCGCAGATACGCAGTATTTT.

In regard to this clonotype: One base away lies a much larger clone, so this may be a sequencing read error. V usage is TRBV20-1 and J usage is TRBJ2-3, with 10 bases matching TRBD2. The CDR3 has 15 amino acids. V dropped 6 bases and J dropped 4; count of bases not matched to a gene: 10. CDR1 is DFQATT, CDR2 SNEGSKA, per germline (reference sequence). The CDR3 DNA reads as TGCAGTGCCCTGGCCAGCGGGAGGGTCCCAGATACGCAGTATTTT. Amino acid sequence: CSALASGRVPDTQYF.

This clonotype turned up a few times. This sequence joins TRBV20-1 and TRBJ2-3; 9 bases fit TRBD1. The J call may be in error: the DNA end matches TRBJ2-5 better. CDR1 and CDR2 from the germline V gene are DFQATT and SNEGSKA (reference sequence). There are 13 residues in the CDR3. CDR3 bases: TGCAGTGCGGAACCGGGACAGGGAGAGACCCAGTACTTC. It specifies CSAEPGQGETQYF.

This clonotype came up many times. The CDR3 reads CASSSLAGGRETQYF. CDR3 coding DNA: TGTGCCAGCAGCTCCCTGGCGGGGGGGCGGGAGACCCAGTACTTC. The V and J genes are TRBV7-3 and TRBJ2-5; 9 nucleotides match TRBD2. Germline V gives CDR1 SGHTA, CDR2 FQGTGA. J was trimmed by 5 bases and V by 4 bases; bases with no gene match: 8. This CDR3 is built from 15 residues.

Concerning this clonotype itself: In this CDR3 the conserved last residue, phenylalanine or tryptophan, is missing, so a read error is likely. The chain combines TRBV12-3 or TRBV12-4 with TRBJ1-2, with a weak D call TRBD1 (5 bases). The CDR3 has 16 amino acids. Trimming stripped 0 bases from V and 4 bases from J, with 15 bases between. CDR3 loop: CASSLAGVQDIYGYTL. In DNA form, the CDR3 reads TGTGCCAGCAGTTTAGCCGGCGTGCAGGACATCTATGGCTACACCCTC.

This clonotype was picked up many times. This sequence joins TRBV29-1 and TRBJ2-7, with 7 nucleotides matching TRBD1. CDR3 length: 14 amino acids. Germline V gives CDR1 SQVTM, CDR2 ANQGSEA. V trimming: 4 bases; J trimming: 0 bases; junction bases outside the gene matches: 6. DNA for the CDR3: TGCAGCGTTGCCCTGGGACAGTTCTCCTACGAGCAGTACTTC. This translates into CSVALGQFSYEQYF.

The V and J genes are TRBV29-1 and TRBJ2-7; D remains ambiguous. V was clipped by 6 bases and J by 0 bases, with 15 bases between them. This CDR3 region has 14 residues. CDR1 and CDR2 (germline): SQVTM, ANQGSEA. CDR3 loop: CSVAALRPSYEQYF. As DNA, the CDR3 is TGCAGCGTCGCGGCCCTGAGGCCCTCCTACGAGCAGTACTTC.

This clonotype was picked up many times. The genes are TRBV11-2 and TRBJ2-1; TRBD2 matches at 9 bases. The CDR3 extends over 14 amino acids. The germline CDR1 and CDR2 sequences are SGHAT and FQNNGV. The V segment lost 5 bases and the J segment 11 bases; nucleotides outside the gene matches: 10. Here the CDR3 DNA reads TGTGCCAGCAGCCGGACTCGTCTAGCGGGAAAGCAGTTCTTC. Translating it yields CASSRTRLAGKQFF.

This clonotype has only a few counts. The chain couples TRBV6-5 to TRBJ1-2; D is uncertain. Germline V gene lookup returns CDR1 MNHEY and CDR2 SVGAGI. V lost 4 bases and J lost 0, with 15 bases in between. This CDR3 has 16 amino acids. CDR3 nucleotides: TGTGCCAGCAGTTCCCTCGGGCGGCGCTCTAACTATGGCTACACCTTC. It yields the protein CASSSLGRRSNYGYTF.

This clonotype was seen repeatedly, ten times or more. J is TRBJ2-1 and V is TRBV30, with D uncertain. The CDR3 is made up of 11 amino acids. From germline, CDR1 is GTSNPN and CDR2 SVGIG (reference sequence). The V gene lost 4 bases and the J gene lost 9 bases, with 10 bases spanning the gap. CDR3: CAWTSGSEQFF. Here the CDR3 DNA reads TGTGCCTGGACCTCTGGATCTGAGCAGTTCTTC.

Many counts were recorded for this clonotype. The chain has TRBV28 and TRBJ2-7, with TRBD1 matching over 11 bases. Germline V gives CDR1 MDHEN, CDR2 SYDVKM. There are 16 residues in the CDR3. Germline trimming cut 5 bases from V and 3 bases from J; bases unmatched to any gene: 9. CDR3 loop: CASSTPSGTGGYEQYF. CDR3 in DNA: TGTGCCAGCAGTACCCCCTCCGGGACAGGGGGCTACGAGCAGTACTTC.

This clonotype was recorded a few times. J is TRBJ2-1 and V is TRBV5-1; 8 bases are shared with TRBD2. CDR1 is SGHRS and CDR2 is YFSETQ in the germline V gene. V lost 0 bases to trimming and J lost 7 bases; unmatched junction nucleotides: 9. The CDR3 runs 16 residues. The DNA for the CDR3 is TGCGCCAGCAGCTTGGAGAGAAGCGGGAGTATAAATGAGCAGTTCTTC. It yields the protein CASSLERSGSINEQFF.

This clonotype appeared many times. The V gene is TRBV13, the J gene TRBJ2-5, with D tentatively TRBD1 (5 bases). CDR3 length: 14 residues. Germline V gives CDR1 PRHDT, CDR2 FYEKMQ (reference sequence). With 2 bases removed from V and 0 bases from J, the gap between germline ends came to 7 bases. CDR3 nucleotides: TGTGCCAGCAGCTTAAGGGGAAACCAAGAGACCCAGTACTTC. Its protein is CASSLRGNQETQYF.

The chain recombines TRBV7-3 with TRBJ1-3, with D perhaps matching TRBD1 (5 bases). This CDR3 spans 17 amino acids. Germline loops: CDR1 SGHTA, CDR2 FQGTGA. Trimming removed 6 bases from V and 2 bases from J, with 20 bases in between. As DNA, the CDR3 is TGTGCCAGCAGTTTCGGACCGGGGAGGGGAGCTGGAAACACCATATATTTT. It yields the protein CASSFGPGRGAGNTIYF.

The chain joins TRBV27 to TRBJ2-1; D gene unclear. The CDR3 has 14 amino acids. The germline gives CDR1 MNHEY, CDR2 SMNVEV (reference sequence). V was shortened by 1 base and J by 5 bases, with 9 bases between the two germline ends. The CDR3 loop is CASSLFLGHNEQFF. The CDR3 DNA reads TGTGCCAGCAGTTTATTCCTTGGACACAATGAGCAGTTCTTC.

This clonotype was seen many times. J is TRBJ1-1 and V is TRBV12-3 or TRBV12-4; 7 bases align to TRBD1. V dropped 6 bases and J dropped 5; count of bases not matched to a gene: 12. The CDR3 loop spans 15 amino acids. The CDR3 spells CASRPSGAGGTEAFF. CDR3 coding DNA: TGTGCCAGCAGACCGTCTGGGGCAGGGGGGACTGAAGCTTTCTTT.

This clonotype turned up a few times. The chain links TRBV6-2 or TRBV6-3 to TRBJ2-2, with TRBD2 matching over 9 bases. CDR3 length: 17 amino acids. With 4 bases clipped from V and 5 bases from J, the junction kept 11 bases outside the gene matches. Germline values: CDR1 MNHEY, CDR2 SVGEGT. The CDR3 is CASSFASGLASTGELFF. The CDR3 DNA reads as TGTGCCAGCAGTTTTGCCTCGGGACTAGCCTCGACCGGGGAGCTGTTTTTT.

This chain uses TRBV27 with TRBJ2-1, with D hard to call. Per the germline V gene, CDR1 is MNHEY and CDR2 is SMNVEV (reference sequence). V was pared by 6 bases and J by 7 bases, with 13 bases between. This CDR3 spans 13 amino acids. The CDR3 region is CASSPNVLNEQFF. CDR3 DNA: TGTGCCAGCAGCCCCAATGTATTGAATGAGCAGTTCTTC.

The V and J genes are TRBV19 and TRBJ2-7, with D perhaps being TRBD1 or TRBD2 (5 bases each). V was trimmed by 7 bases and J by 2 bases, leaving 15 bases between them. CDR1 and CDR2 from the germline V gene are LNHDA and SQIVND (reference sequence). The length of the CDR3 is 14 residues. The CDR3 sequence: CASTSGDRPYEQYF. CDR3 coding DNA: TGTGCCAGTACCTCCGGGGACCGGCCCTACGAGCAGTACTTC.

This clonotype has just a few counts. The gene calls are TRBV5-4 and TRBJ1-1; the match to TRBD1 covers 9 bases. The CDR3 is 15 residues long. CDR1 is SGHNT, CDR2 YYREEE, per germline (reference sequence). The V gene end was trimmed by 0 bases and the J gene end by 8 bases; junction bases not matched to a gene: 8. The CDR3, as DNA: TGTGCCAGCAGCTTGGACGGGACAGGGACTTTCGAAGCTTTCTTT. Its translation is CASSLDGTGTFEAFF.

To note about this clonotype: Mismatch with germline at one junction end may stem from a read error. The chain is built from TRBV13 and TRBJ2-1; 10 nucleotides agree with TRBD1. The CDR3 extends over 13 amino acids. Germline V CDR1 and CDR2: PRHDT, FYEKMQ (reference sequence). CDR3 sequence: CASMGQGHNEQFF. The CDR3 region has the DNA TGTGCCAGCATGGGACAGGGGCACAACGAGCAGTTCTTC.

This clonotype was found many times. The CDR3 DNA is TGTGCTAGTGGTTTGACACAGGGGGGTTCACCCCTCCACTTT. Amino acids: CASGLTQGGSPLHF. The chain joins TRBV12-5 to TRBJ1-6; 8 bases map to TRBD1. Germline V gene sequence: CDR1 LGHNT, CDR2 FRNRAP. The CDR3 is 14 residues long. The trim removed 2 bases at V and 9 bases at J, leaving 3 bases unmatched. The whole variable domain, filled in from reference TRBV12-5 and TRBJ1-6, reads DARVTQTPRHKVTEMGQEVTMRCQPILGHNTVFWYRQTMMQGLELLAYFRNRAPLDDSGMPKDRFSAEMPDATLATLKIQPSEPRDSAVYFCASGLTQGGSPLHFGNGTRLTVT.

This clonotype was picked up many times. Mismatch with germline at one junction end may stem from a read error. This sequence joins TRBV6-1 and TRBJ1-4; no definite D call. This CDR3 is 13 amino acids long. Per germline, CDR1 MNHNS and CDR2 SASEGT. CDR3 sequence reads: CACGSTFNEKLFF. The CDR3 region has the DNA TGTGCCTGCGGGTCCACCTTTAATGAGAAACTGTTTTTT.

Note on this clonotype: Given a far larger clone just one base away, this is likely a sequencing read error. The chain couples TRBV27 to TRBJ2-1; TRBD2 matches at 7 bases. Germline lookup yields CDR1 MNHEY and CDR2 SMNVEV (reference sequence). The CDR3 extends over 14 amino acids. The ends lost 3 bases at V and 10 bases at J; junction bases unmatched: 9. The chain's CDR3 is CASSLGGTTYEQFF. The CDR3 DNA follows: TGTGCCAGCAGTTTGGGAGGGACGACCTACGAGCAGTTCTTC.

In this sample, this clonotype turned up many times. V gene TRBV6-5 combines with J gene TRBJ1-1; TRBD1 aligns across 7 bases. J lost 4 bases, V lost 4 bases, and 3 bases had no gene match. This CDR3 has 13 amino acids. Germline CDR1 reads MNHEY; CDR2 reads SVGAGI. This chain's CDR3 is CASSLPGGTEAFF. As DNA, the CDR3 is TGTGCCAGCAGTTTACCAGGGGGCACTGAAGCTTTCTTT.

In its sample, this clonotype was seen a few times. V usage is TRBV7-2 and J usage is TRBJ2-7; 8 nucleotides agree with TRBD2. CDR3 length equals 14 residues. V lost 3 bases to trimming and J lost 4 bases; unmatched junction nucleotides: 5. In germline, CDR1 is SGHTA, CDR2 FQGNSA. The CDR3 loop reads CASSFAGTRYEQYF. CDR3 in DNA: TGTGCCAGCAGCTTCGCCGGGACTAGGTACGAGCAGTACTTC.